Listed below are T cell receptor beta chains from one sample, sequenced in a study of blood T cell repertoires in COVID-19. Sequenced by immunoSEQ multiplex PCR; TCRdb stores in-frame clones only, minus some. Among 400,000 or so clones listed, about 90% were seen once. The source material was PBMCs or T cells enriched from blood (not recorded which). The receptors here all came from a man aged 18 to 30 who had recovered from COVID-19. CDR3s include the opening cysteine and the closing phenylalanine or tryptophan. D genes are given only for firm matches. Size is stated for part of the rows, as once, few or many counts, or as a class when the clone is expanded.

size	D	V	J	DNA	CDR3
.	TRBD2	TRBV24-1	TRBJ2-7	TGTGCCACCAGTGATTCAGGGACTAGCGGCCAGCAGTACTTC	CATSDSGTSGQQYF
.	.	TRBV5-1	TRBJ1-5	TGCGCCAGCAGCTTGGGGCAGGGTGGTCAGCCCCAGCATTTT	CASSLGQGGQPQHF
.	.	TRBV18	TRBJ1-1	TGTGCCAGCTCACCACCGGGGGGTAGCACTGAAGCTTTCTTT	CASSPPGGSTEAFF
.	.	TRBV20-1	TRBJ2-7	TGCAGTGCTACTGACAGTAACTACGAGCAGTACTTC	CSATDSNYEQYF
few	TRBD1	TRBV5-1	TRBJ1-6	TGCGCCAGCAGCGCCACAGGGGGGCCTAATTCACCCCTCCACTTT	CASSATGGPNSPLHF
.	.	TRBV2	TRBJ1-1	TGTGCCAGCAGTGAATTGACAGGTACAAGTATTAAAGCTTTCTTT	CASSELTGTSIKAFF
once	.	TRBV15	TRBJ1-5	TGTGCCACCAGGACTAAGGTATCGCCCCAGCATTTT	CATRTKVSPQHF
.	.	TRBV7-9	TRBJ1-1	TGTGCCAGCAATCGGGGAGAAAACACTGAAGCTTTCTTT	CASNRGENTEAFF
.	.	TRBV7-9	TRBJ1-2	TGTGCCAGCAGACACAAACAGGAAGGCTACACCTTC	CASRHKQEGYTF
few	TRBD2	TRBV11-2	TRBJ2-7	TGTGCCAGCAATCCGGTCGGACTAGAACACTCCTACGAGCAGTACTTC	CASNPVGLEHSYEQYF
once	.	TRBV7-2	TRBJ2-3	TGTGCCAGCAGCTTAGGACTGGATAGCACAGATACGCAGTATTTT	CASSLGLDSTDTQYF
few	TRBD2	TRBV9	TRBJ2-7	TGTGCCAGCAGCGTAGCGCTAGCGGACGCTTCTTACGAGCAGTACTTC	CASSVALADASYEQYF
.	.	TRBV3-1/TRBV3-2	TRBJ2-1	TGTGCCAGCAGCCGGGGGGTAGCATACAATGAGCAGTTCTTC	CASSRGVAYNEQFF
.	.	TRBV7-6	TRBJ1-4	TGTGCCAGCAGCTTAGGAACCAGAGGGAGGGCGACTAATGAAAAACTGTTTTTT	CASSLGTRGRATNEKLFF
.	.	TRBV4-1	TRBJ1-2	TGCGCCAGCAGCATACTAGGACAGAAAAACTATGGCTACACCTTC	CASSILGQKNYGYTF
.	TRBD1	TRBV29-1	TRBJ1-4	TGCAGCGTTTCTCTCGGACAGGGCGATAATGAAAAACTGTTTTTT	CSVSLGQGDNEKLFF
.	.	TRBV7-9	TRBJ2-1	TGTGCCAGCAGCTGGAGGGGATTAGGTGAGCAGTTCTTC	CASSWRGLGEQFF
.	TRBD1	TRBV19	TRBJ2-2	TGTGCCAGTAGATCAGGACAGGGGACGGGCGGGGAGCTGTTTTTT	CASRSGQGTGGELFF
.	TRBD2	TRBV7-9	TRBJ2-3	TGTGCCAGCTCAGCGGGGGGCACAGATACGCAGTATTTT	CASSAGGTDTQYF
.	TRBD1	TRBV11-3	TRBJ2-2	TGTGCCAGCAGCCCTCGGACAGGGGGCACCGGGGAGCTGTTTTTT	CASSPRTGGTGELFF
.	.	TRBV7-9	TRBJ1-3	TGTGCCAGCAGCCCAGGTACCGTTGCTGGAAACACCATATATTTT	CASSPGTVAGNTIYF
.	.	TRBV4-1	TRBJ1-6	TGCGCCAGCAGCCAAGAGAGCGGACCAGGGAGGCCCCTCCACTTT	CASSQESGPGRPLHF
.	.	TRBV5-8	TRBJ1-2	TGTGCCAGCAGCGAGGGGAGGGTCTATGGCTACACCTTC	CASSEGRVYGYTF
.	.	TRBV5-1	TRBJ1-4	TGCGCCAGCAGCCCCGACAGCTATCGGACTAATGAAAAACTGTTTTTT	CASSPDSYRTNEKLFF
.	TRBD1	TRBV11-3	TRBJ1-2	TGTGCCAGCAGCTTGGGACTGACAGGGAGCTACACCTTC	CASSLGLTGSYTF
.	.	TRBV2	TRBJ1-1	TGTGCCAGCAGCACCTCTATGAACACTGAAGCTTTCTTT	CASSTSMNTEAFF
.	.	TRBV14	TRBJ1-4	TGTGCCAGCAGCCCCCGAACAGGGAGCAATGAAAAACTGTTTTTT	CASSPRTGSNEKLFF
.	TRBD1	TRBV18	TRBJ1-4	TGTGCCAGCTCACCAGGGACAGGGATAAAGGAAAAACTGTTTTTT	CASSPGTGIKEKLFF
.	.	TRBV3-1/TRBV3-2	TRBJ1-6	TGTGCCAGCACTTCCCAGGGCCTACTTAATTCACCCCTCCACTTT	CASTSQGLLNSPLHF
.	.	TRBV9	TRBJ1-2	TGTGCCAGCAGCGCGGGACTGAACTATGGCTACACCTTC	CASSAGLNYGYTF
.	TRBD1	TRBV6-5	TRBJ1-1	TGTGCCAGCAGTTACGCATCCCAGGGGGTGACTGAAGCTTTCTTT	CASSYASQGVTEAFF